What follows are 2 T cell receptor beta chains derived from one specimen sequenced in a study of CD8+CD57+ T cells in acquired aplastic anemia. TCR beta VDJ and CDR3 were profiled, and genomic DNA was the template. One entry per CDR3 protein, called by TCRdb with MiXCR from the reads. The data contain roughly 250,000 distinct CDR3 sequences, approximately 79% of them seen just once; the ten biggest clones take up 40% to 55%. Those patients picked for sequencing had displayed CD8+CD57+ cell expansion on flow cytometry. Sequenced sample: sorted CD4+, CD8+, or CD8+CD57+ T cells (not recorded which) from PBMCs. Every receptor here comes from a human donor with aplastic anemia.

The CDR3 DNA sequence: TGCAGCGTTGACAGGGCCAGGGCGATCCATGAGCAGTTCTTC. It yields the protein CSVDRARAIHEQFF. The genes are TRBV29-1 and TRBJ2-1; a weak D match, TRBD1 (5 bases). Germline V gene lookup returns CDR1 SQVTM and CDR2 ANQGSEA. This CDR3 has 14 residues. Trimming removed 3 bases at V and 8 bases at J, with 17 bases between.

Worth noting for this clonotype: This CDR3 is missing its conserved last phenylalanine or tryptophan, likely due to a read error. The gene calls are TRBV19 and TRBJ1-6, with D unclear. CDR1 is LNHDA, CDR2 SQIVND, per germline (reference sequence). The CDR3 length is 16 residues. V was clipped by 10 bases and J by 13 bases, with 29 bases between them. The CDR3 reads CATSVSPLTDNAPLHV. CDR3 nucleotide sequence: TGTGCCACCAGTGTCTCCCCCCTAACCGATAATGCGCCCCTCCACGTT.